The 8 T cell receptor beta chains below come from one sample, sequenced in a study of shared clonotypes between healthy human individuals. Only in-frame clones appear in the TCRdb table, and some are missing; sequencing was by immunoSEQ multiplex PCR. The sample consists of 2 million to 2.5 million clones, around 95% of them appearing once. Sample: naive CD4+ T cells sorted from blood. Sample subset: CD45RA+ positively selected. Receptor source: a man in his late teens or twenties in good health.

This chain links TRBV6-5 with TRBJ2-3; 9 bases align to TRBD1. Per germline, CDR1 MNHEY and CDR2 SVGAGI. The V and J ends lost 5 bases and 0 bases, in that order; junction bases with no gene match: 3. This CDR3 spans 15 amino acids. Here the CDR3 DNA reads TGTGCCAGCAGTCTACAGGGGGCGAGCACAGATACGCAGTATTTT. Translation gives CASSLQGASTDTQYF.

The rearrangement uses TRBV5-1 and TRBJ2-7; D is possibly TRBD1 (5 bases). Trimming took 2 bases from V and 6 from J, leaving 9 bases between them. Per germline, CDR1 SGHRS and CDR2 YFSETQ. CDR3 length: 12 amino acids. The CDR3 spells CASSLRGSEQYF. The CDR3 DNA follows: TGCGCCAGCAGCTTAAGGGGCTCCGAGCAGTACTTC. The full variable domain, with the rest looked up from reference TRBV5-1 and TRBJ2-7, is KAGVTQTPRYLIKTRGQQVTLSCSPISGHRSVSWYQQTPGQGLQFLFEYFSETQRNKGNFPGRFSGRQFSNSRSEMNVSTLELGDSALYLCASSLRGSEQYFGPGTRLTVT.

This chain uses TRBV10-2 with TRBJ2-7; tentative D call: TRBD2 (5 bases). This CDR3 comprises 15 residues. Trimming removed 5 bases at V and 3 bases at J, with 17 bases between. The germline CDR1 and CDR2 sequences are WSHSY and SAAADI. The CDR3 sequence: CASSKPSGGNYEQYF. CDR3 sequence (DNA): TGCGCCAGCAGTAAACCTAGTGGAGGAAACTACGAGCAGTACTTC.

The chain is built from TRBV6-1 and TRBJ2-3, with D hard to call. The CDR3 covers 15 residues. Germline CDR1 reads MNHNS; CDR2 reads SASEGT. V was cut by 4 bases and J by 1 base, with 12 bases left in between. The CDR3 protein is CASSANQIRTDTQYF. CDR3 nucleotide sequence: TGTGCCAGCAGTGCTAACCAGATCCGCACAGATACGCAGTATTTT.

This chain joins TRBV10-3 and TRBJ2-7, with 11 bases matching TRBD2. CDR1 is ENHRY, CDR2 SYGVKD, per germline. Germline trimming cut 6 bases from V and 2 bases from J; bases unmatched to any gene: 12. The CDR3 consists of 17 residues. CDR3 DNA: TGTGCCATCAGCCCTCCTCACATAGCGGGGGGGCCCTACGAGCAGTACTTC. Protein sequence: CAISPPHIAGGPYEQYF.

About this clone itself: The junction differs from germline at one of its ends, possibly a read error. In the same sample, other DNA sequences code for this CDR3. The chain has TRBV10-1 and TRBJ1-1; 9 bases are shared with TRBD1. Germline loops: CDR1 WNHNN, CDR2 SYGVQD (reference sequence). The CDR3 runs 14 residues. This CDR3 is CASRGDRENTEAFF. As DNA, the CDR3 is TGCGCAAGCAGGGGGGACAGGGAGAACACTGAAGCTTTCTTT.

The rearrangement joins TRBV27 to TRBJ2-5; 7 bases match TRBD1. V shed 7 bases and J 4 bases; nucleotides not matched to a gene: 6. The CDR3 spans 13 residues. The V gene's germline CDR1 is MNHEY and CDR2 SMNVEV (reference sequence). The CDR3 here is CASTTGIGETQYF. CDR3 DNA: TGTGCCAGCACGACAGGGATCGGAGAGACCCAGTACTTC.

The rearrangement joins TRBV29-1 to TRBJ2-7; TRBD1 or TRBD2 may be the D gene (5 bases each). Germline V gene data show CDR1 as SQVTM and CDR2 as ANQGSEA. V was pared by 4 bases and J by 6 bases, with 10 bases between. The CDR3 loop spans 11 amino acids. The CDR3 DNA follows: TGCAGCGTTGCCCGGGGACCCGAGCAGTACTTC. Encoded protein: CSVARGPEQYF.